This T cell receptor beta chain was sequenced in a study of cytomegalovirus exposure and HLA in healthy donors. The PCR employed 60 Vbeta primers together with 13 Jbeta primers. Sequenced by immunoSEQ multiplex PCR; TCRdb stores in-frame clones only, minus some. The data show approximately 140,000 clones, just under 80% seen once. The CDR3 spans 15 residues. The V end was cut by 0 bases, the J end by 8 bases, with 13 bases between. The V gene's germline CDR1 is KGHSH and CDR2 LQKENI. The source of this sequence is a man aged 30-40 years in good health and CMV-seronegative. V usage is TRBV18 and J usage is TRBJ1-4; no firm D call. Sample: PBMCs. As DNA, the CDR3 is TGTGCCAGCTCACCACCAGAGGGTCATCGGGAAAAACTGTTTTTT. As protein: CASSPPEGHREKLFF.